This T cell receptor beta chain was captured in a study of regulatory T cells. Autoimmunity was present in every CD3G-deficient patient, worse in two. The V gene's germline CDR1 is LNHDA and CDR2 SQIVND (reference sequence). V dropped 10 bases and J dropped 5 bases, with 14 bases sitting between them. This CDR3 comprises 12 residues. Study observations and caveats: Patient repertoires had restricted TRB V-J pairs and skewed V and J usage, most in Tregs.

A note on this clone: Its specificity is not known.

The primer mix had 52 TRBV and 13 TRBJ primers. The table came from immunoSEQ multiplex PCR; TCRdb's copy has only in-frame clones and leaves some out. The repertoire holds just over 20,000 clones, 93% seen once, with 3.5% in the top ten. The sample taken for sequencing was CD8+ T cells sorted from blood. This TCR was recovered from a child aged 2 to 10 with CD3G deficiency. The chain links TRBV19 to TRBJ1-1; D unresolved. CDR3 residues: CATMGGETEAFF. The CDR3 DNA reads TGTGCCACCATGGGAGGAGAGACTGAAGCTTTCTTT.